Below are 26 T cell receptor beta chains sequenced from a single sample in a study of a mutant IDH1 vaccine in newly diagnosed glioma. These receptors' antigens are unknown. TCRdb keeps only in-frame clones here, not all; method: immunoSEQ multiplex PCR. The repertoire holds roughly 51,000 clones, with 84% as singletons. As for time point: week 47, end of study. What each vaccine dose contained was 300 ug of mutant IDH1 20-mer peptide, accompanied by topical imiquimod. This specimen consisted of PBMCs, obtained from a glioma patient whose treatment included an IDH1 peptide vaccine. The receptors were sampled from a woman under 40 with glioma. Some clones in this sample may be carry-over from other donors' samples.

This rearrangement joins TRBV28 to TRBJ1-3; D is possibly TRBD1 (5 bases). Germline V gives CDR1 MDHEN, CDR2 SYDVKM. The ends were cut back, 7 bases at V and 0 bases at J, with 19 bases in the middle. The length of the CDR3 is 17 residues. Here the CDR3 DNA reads TGTGCCAGCACCCAGGGACTCAAGGCCAGCTCTGGAAACACCATATATTTT. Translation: CASTQGLKASSGNTIYF.

The CDR3 DNA reads TGCGCCAGCTTGGGCGCCCAGCGGGAGGCCGGTAGCTACGAGCAGTACTTC. Protein sequence: CASLGAQREAGSYEQYF. The chain links TRBV4-1 to TRBJ2-7, with 9 bases lining up with TRBD2. CDR1 is MGHRA, CDR2 YSYEKL, per germline. Unmatched junction bases numbered 17, after V lost 8 bases and J lost 3 bases. This CDR3 has 17 amino acids.

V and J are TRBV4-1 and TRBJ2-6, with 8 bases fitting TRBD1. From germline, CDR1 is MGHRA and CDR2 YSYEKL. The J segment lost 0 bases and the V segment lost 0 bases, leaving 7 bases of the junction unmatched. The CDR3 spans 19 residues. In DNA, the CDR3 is TGCGCCAGCAGCCAAGATCGGGACAGGCTCTTCTCTGGGGCCAACGTCCTGACTTTC. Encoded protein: CASSQDRDRLFSGANVLTF.

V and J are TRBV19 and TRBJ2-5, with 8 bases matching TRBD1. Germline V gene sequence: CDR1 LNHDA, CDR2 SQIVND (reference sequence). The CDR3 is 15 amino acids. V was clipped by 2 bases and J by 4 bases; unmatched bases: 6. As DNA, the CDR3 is TGTGCCAGTAGTATAAGGACAGGGCGGGGAGAGACCCAGTACTTC. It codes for CASSIRTGRGETQYF.

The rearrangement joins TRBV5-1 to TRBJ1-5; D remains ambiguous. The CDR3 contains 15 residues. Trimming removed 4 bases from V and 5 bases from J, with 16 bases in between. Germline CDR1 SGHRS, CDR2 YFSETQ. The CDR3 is CASSLGTRRDQPQHF. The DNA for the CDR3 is TGCGCCAGCAGCCTCGGAACACGTAGGGATCAGCCCCAGCATTTT.

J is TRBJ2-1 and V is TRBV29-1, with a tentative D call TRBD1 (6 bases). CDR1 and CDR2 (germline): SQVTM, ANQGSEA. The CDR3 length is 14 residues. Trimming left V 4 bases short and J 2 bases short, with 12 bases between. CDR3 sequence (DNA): TGCAGCGTTGCTGGCAGGGGACCCTACAATGAGCAGTTCTTC. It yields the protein CSVAGRGPYNEQFF.

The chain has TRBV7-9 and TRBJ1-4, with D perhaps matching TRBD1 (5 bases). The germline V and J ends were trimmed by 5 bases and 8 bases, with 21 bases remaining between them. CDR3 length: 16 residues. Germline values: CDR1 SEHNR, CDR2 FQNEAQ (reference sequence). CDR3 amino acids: CASSPEGRRSGEKLFF. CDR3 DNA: TGTGCCAGCAGCCCTGAGGGACGCCGGTCCGGAGAAAAACTGTTTTTT. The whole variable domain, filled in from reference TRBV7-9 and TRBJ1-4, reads DTGVSQNPRHKITKRGQNVTFRCDPISEHNRLYWYRQTLGQGPEFLTYFQNEAQLEKSRLLSDRFSAERPKGSFSTLEIQRTEQGDSAMYLCASSPEGRRSGEKLFFGSGTQLSVL.

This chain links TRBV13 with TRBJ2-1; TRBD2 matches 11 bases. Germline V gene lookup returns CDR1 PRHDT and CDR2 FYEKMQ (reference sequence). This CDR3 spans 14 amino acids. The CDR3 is CSAGASGGYNEQFF. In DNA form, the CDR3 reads TGTAGCGCAGGGGCTAGCGGGGGGTACAATGAGCAGTTCTTC. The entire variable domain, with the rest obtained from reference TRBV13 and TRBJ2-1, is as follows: AAGVIQSPRHLIKEKRETATLKCYPIPRHDTVYWYQQGPGQDPQFLISFYEKMQSDKGSIPDRFSAQQFSDYHSELNMSSLELGDSALYFCSAGASGGYNEQFFGPGTRLTVL.

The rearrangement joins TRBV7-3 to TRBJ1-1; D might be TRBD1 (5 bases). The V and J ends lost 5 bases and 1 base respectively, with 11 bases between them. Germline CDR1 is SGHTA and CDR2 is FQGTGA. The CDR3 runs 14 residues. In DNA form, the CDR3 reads TGTGCCAGCAGCCCCGGGACGCAGAACACTGAAGCTTTCTTT. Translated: CASSPGTQNTEAFF.

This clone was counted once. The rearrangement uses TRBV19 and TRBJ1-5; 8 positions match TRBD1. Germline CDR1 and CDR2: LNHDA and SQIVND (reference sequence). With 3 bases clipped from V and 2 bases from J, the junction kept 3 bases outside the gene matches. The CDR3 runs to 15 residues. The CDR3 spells CASSMTGAGNQPQHF. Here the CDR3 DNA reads TGTGCCAGTAGTATGACAGGGGCTGGCAATCAGCCCCAGCATTTT.

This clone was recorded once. The CDR3 DNA reads as TGCGCCAGCAGTGAACATTTCGAGCAGTACTTC. Residues: CASSEHFEQYF. The chain recombines TRBV10-2 with TRBJ2-7; D gene ambiguous. CDR1 WSHSY and CDR2 SAAADI come from the germline V gene. The CDR3 consists of 11 residues. Trimming removed 3 bases from V and 6 bases from J, with 6 bases in between.

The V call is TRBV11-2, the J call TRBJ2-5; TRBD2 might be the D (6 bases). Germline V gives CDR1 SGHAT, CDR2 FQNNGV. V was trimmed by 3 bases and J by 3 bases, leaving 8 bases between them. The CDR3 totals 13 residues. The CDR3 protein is CASSFGGEETQYF. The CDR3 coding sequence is TGTGCCAGCAGCTTTGGCGGGGAAGAGACCCAGTACTTC.

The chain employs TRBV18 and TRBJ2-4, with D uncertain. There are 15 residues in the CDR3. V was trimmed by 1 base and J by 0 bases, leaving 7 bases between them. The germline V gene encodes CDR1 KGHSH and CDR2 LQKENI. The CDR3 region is CASSPRELAKNIQYF. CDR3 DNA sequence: TGTGCCAGCTCACCACGGGAATTAGCCAAAAACATTCAGTACTTC. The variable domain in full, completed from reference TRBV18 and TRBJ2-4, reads NAGVMQNPRHLVRRRGQEARLRCSPMKGHSHVYWYRQLPEEGLKFMVYLQKENIIDESGMPKERFSAEFPKEGPSILRIQQVVRGDSAAYFCASSPRELAKNIQYFGAGTRLSVL.

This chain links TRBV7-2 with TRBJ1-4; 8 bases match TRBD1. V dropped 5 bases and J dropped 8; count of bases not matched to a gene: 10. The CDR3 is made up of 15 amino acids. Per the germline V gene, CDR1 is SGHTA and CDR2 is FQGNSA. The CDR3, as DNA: TGTGCCAGCAGCCCCTCTGGACAGGGCGGGGAAAAACTGTTTTTT. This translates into CASSPSGQGGEKLFF.

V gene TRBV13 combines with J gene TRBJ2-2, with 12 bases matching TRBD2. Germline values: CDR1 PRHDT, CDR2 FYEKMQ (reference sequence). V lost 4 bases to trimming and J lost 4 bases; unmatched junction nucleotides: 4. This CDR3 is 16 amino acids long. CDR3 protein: CASSSPSGRATGELFF. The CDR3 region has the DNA TGTGCCAGCAGCTCCCCTAGCGGGAGGGCCACCGGGGAGCTGTTTTTT.

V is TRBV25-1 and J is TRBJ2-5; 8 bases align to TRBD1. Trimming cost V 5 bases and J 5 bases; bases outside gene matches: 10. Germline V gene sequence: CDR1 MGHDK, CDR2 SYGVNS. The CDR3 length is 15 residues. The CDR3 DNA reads TGTGCCAGCAGTCCCCGGGACAGGCGGCGGGAGACCCAGTACTTC. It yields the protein CASSPRDRRRETQYF.

As DNA, the CDR3 is TGTGCCAGCAGGGCAGCAGGGTTGGCGGGCGGCTACACCTTC. Translation: CASRAAGLAGGYTF. V and J are TRBV2 and TRBJ1-2; D possibly corresponds to TRBD1 (5 bases). Trimming left V 6 bases short and J 8 bases short, with 19 bases between. The germline V gene encodes CDR1 SNHLY and CDR2 FYNNEI. The CDR3 is made up of 14 amino acids.

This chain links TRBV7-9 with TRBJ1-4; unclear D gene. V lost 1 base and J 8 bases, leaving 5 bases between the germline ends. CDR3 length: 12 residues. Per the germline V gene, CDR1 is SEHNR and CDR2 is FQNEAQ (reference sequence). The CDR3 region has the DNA TGTGCCAGCAGCTTAGATAGGGAAAAACTGTTTTTT. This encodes CASSLDREKLFF.

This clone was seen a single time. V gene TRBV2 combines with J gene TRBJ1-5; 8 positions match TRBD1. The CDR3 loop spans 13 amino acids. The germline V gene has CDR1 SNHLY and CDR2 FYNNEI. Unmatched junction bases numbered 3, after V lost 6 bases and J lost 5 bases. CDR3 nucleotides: TGTGCCAGCAGAATGGACAGGGATCAGCCCCAGCATTTT. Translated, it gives CASRMDRDQPQHF. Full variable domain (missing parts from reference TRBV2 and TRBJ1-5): EPEVTQTPSHQVTQMGQEVILRCVPISNHLYFYWYRQILGQKVEFLVSFYNNEISEKSEIFDDQFSVERPDGSNFTLKIRSTKLEDSAMYFCASRMDRDQPQHFGDGTRLSIL.

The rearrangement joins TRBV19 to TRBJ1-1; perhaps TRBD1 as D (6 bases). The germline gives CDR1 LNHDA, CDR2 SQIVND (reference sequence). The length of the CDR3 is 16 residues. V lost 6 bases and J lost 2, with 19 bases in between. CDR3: CASSISTGRGNTEAFF. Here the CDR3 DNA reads TGTGCCAGTAGCATCTCTACAGGGAGGGGAAACACTGAAGCTTTCTTT.

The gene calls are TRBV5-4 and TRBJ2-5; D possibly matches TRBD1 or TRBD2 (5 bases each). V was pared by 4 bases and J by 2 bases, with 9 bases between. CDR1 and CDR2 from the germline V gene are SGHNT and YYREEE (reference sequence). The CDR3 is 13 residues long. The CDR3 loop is CASSPEGQETQYF. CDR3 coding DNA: TGTGCCAGCAGCCCCGAGGGGCAAGAGACCCAGTACTTC.

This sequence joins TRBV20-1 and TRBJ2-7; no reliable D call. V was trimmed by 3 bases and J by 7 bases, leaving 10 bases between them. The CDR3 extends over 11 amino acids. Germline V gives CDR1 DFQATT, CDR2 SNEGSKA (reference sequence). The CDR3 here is CSASGPVEQYF. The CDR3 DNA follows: TGCAGTGCTAGCGGGCCGGTGGAGCAGTACTTC.

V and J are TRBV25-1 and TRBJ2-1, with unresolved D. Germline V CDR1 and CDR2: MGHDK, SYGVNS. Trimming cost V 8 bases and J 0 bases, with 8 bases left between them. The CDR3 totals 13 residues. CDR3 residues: CASFASSYNEQFF. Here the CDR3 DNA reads TGTGCCAGCTTCGCTAGCTCCTACAATGAGCAGTTCTTC. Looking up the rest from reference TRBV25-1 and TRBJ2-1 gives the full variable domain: EADIYQTPRYLVIGTGKKITLECSQTMGHDKMYWYQQDPGMELHLIHYSYGVNSTEKGDLSSESTVSRIRTEHFPLTLESARPSHTSQYLCASFASSYNEQFFGPGTRLTVL.

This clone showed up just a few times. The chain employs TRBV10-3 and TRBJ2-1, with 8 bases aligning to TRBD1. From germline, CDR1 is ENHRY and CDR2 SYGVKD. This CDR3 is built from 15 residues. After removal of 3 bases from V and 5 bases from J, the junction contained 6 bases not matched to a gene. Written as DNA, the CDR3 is TGTGCCATCAGTGAATGGTCAGGGGGCCACAATGAGCAGTTCTTC. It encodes CAISEWSGGHNEQFF.

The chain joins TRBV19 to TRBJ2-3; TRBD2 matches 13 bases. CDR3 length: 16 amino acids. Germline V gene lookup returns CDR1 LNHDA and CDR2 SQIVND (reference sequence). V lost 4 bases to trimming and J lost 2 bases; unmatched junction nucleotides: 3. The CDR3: CASSRTSGSTTDTQYF. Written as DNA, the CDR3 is TGTGCCAGTAGTAGGACTAGCGGGAGCACCACAGATACGCAGTATTTT.

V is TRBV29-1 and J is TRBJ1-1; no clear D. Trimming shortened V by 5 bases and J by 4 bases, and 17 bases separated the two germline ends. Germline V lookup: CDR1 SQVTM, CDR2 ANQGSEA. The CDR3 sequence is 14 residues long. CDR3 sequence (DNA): TGCAGCGTTCCGATGTCAGGTGGCGGCACTGAAGCTTTCTTT. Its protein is CSVPMSGGGTEAFF.